This T cell receptor beta chain was documented in a study of cytomegalovirus exposure and HLA in healthy donors. Points from the study as a whole: A subsequent analysis found that TCR clusters from the first cohort also tended to co-occur in the roughly 120 validation repertoires, with about 94% of cluster scores above 0. With high specificity and sensitivity, the classifier reportedly diagnosed cytomegalovirus status. Some TCR beta chains (roughly 150 of them) were listed as cytomegalovirus-associated.

This clone was seen a handful of times. The antigen is not known. Clones were sequenced by immunoSEQ multiplex PCR, and TCRdb holds only the in-frame ones, with some missing. The table shows about 360,000 clones, with 75% to 90% occurring only once. Trimming removed 4 bases from V and 7 bases from J; junction bases left unmatched: 8. Germline CDR1 and CDR2: SEHNR and FQNEAQ (reference sequence). This CDR3 spans 15 amino acids. Sequenced material: PBMCs. The TCR originated in a woman aged 18 to 35 in good health and CMV-seronegative. J is TRBJ2-2 and V is TRBV7-9, with 8 nucleotides matching TRBD2. The CDR3 loop reads CASSSTAGAIGELFF. For the CDR3, the DNA is TGTGCCAGCAGCTCGACAGCGGGAGCAATCGGGGAGCTGTTTTTT.